These 12 T cell receptor beta chains came from one sample sequenced in a study of glioma-infiltrating T cells. TCR alpha and beta CDR3 regions were amplified from RNA using iRepertoire nested multiplex PCR. Via MiXCR, TCRdb re-called the multiplex PCR reads, giving one row per CDR3 protein. The sample yields around 390,000 distinct CDR3 sequences, 41% seen once. Sequenced: glioma tissue, nonneoplastic brain tissue, or PBMCs (not recorded which). These TCRs come from a human donor with low-grade glioma or glioblastoma, undergoing nonglioma brain surgery, or in good health (not recorded which).

This rearrangement joins TRBV5-1 to TRBJ1-1, with D unclear. Germline values: CDR1 SGHRS, CDR2 YFSETQ. The CDR3 totals 12 residues. The germline V and J ends were trimmed by 7 bases and 6 bases, with 13 bases remaining between them. The CDR3 protein is CASGLEGPEAFF. The CDR3 DNA reads TGCGCCAGCGGCCTTGAGGGCCCTGAAGCTTTCTTT.

This clonotype came up a few times. Written as DNA, the CDR3 is TGTGCCAGCAGCTTACCCGGGACTAGCGGGACAGATACGCAGTATTTT. Translation gives CASSLPGTSGTDTQYF. The rearrangement uses TRBV7-9 and TRBJ2-3; 12 positions match TRBD2. This CDR3 contains 16 residues. Germline CDR1 SEHNR, CDR2 FQNEAQ (reference sequence). Trimming cost V 2 bases and J 3 bases; bases outside gene matches: 3.

This clonotype was seen only once. The rearrangement links TRBV5-4 to TRBJ2-1; D remains unclear. The CDR3 consists of 14 residues. V lost 4 bases and J 8 bases, leaving 16 bases between the germline ends. Germline V gene data show CDR1 as SGHNT and CDR2 as YYREEE (reference sequence). The CDR3 sequence: CASSSQRLFDEQFF. As DNA, the CDR3 is TGTGCCAGCAGCAGCCAGAGGCTTTTTGATGAGCAGTTCTTC.

As for this clonotype: A clone one base away is much larger, so this may be a read error. The genes are TRBV20-1 and TRBJ2-5; the D is unclear. Germline values: CDR1 DFQATT, CDR2 SNEGSKA (reference sequence). The V gene lost 4 bases and the J gene lost 1 base, with 19 bases spanning the gap. The CDR3 has 16 amino acids. For the CDR3, the DNA is TGCAGTGCTACCAGCCTACCGAGCAGAGCCCAAGAGACCCAGTACTTC. Its translation: CSATSLPSRAQETQYF.

This clonotype occurred a few times. The chain links TRBV20-1 to TRBJ2-7; weak D call: TRBD1 (5 bases). The CDR3 extends over 13 amino acids. V was cut by 5 bases and J by 6 bases, with 17 bases left in between. Germline V gene lookup returns CDR1 DFQATT and CDR2 SNEGSKA (reference sequence). The CDR3 loop reads CSAVDRKRREQYF. CDR3 DNA: TGCAGTGCTGTTGACAGAAAAAGGCGCGAGCAGTACTTC.

CDR3 DNA: TGTGCCAGCAGCCGAGTAGGGACAGGGACCGAGCAGTACTTC. Amino acid sequence: CASSRVGTGTEQYF. The chain links TRBV3-1 to TRBJ2-7; 9 bases map to TRBD1. In germline, CDR1 is LGHDT, CDR2 YNNKEL (reference sequence). The ends lost 4 bases at V and 6 bases at J; junction bases unmatched: 7. The CDR3 loop spans 14 amino acids.

The V gene is TRBV28, the J gene TRBJ2-1, with 7 bases that match TRBD2. This CDR3 region has 16 residues. With 3 bases clipped from V and 1 base from J, the junction kept 6 bases outside the gene matches. Per germline, CDR1 MDHEN and CDR2 SYDVKM. The CDR3 loop is CASSLGLFPSYNEQFF. CDR3 nucleotides: TGTGCCAGCAGTTTGGGACTATTCCCATCCTACAATGAGCAGTTCTTC.

This clonotype was counted at least ten times. This chain connects TRBV6-2 or TRBV6-3 to TRBJ1-2, with no clear D. This CDR3 has 13 amino acids. Germline assignment: CDR1 MNHEY and CDR2 SVGEGT. V was trimmed by 7 bases and J by 2 bases, leaving 11 bases between them. The CDR3 coding sequence is TGTGCCAGCACCGACCTGGAGAACTATGGCTACACCTTC. Amino acid sequence: CASTDLENYGYTF.

The chain combines TRBV12-3 or TRBV12-4 with TRBJ2-1, with 7 bases matching TRBD1. This CDR3 has 18 residues. Trimming removed 4 bases from V and 3 bases from J; junction bases left unmatched: 15. For the CDR3, the DNA is TGTGCCAGCAGTTCCTTGACAGGGAACGGGCCCTACTACAATGAGCAGTTCTTC. Amino acid sequence: CASSSLTGNGPYYNEQFF.

This clonotype occurred a few times. V is TRBV20-1 and J is TRBJ2-3; D gene ambiguous. V lost 0 bases and J 2 bases, leaving 9 bases between the germline ends. The CDR3 is made up of 14 amino acids. Germline-derived CDR1 and CDR2 are DFQATT and SNEGSKA (reference sequence). CDR3: CSAREVSTTDTQYF. In nucleotides, the CDR3 is TGCAGTGCTAGAGAGGTGTCCACCACAGATACGCAGTATTTT.

This rearrangement joins TRBV18 to TRBJ2-7; 8 bases are shared with TRBD1. Germline-derived CDR1 and CDR2 are KGHSH and LQKENI. The CDR3 totals 15 residues. V shed 3 bases and J 2 bases; nucleotides not matched to a gene: 6. The CDR3, as DNA: TGTGCCAGCTCACCCAGACAGGGGTTTACCTACGAGCAGTACTTC. Translated, it gives CASSPRQGFTYEQYF. The variable domain in full, with the rest retrieved from reference TRBV18 and TRBJ2-7, is NAGVMQNPRHLVRRRGQEARLRCSPMKGHSHVYWYRQLPEEGLKFMVYLQKENIIDESGMPKERFSAEFPKEGPSILRIQQVVRGDSAAYFCASSPRQGFTYEQYFGPGTRLTVT.

This sequence joins TRBV19 and TRBJ1-6; D may be TRBD1 (5 bases). Trimming removed 9 bases from V and 5 bases from J, with 11 bases in between. The germline V gene has CDR1 LNHDA and CDR2 SQIVND (reference sequence). The CDR3 loop spans 13 amino acids. Here the CDR3 reads CASRDGNNSPLHF. In DNA form, the CDR3 reads TGTGCCAGCCGGGACGGGAATAATTCACCCCTCCACTTT.